This T cell receptor (beta chain) was captured by sequencing in a study of blood T cell repertoires in COVID-19 (dated by TCRdb to 2018 to 2021). Regarding the research as a whole: Samples covering the acute and convalescent phases of COVID-19 were provided by collaborators in the United States, Italy and Spain. The prospective study material was composed of cDNA or gDNA derived from T cells, B-cell-depleted T cells, or PBMCs. The dataset comprised deeply sampled blood TCRbeta repertoires from subjects exposed to, actively infected with, or recovered from COVID-19. The repertoires were made available in a free public database intended to serve as a resource for research on the immune response to SARS-CoV-2. The samples were drawn from two sources: the first 160 participants of the ongoing ImmuneRACE study, and over 950 subjects contributed by 6 global collaborators. Sample metadata almost always included a de-identified subject ID, COVID-19 status, age in years and sex. Where HLA class I and class II types were available, the types were taken from metadata supplied by the sample provider, not from assay-based typing. Overall results and qualifications from the work: The quantity of clinical and demographic metadata differed by source and by participant and was supplied without curation.

The CDR3, from cysteine to phenylalanine, totals 14 residues. Only the CDR3 DNA is retained, 42 bases long and in frame from the first base. The germline V and J ends show losses of 11 bases and 6 bases respectively, and no gene match explains 13 bases of the junction. CDR1 and CDR2, per the germline V gene (reference sequence), are SEHNR and FQNEAQ. TCRbeta CDR3 regions were amplified from genomic DNA by means of the immunoSEQ Assay, a bias-controlled multiplex PCR. The study's processing was this. The number of nucleated cells in each sample was estimated by amplification of reference gene primers within the assay. Sequence reads were collapsed and filtered to measure the absolute abundance of every unique TCRbeta CDR3 rearrangement. Productive Simpson clonality was computed per sample as the square root of Simpson's diversity index over productive rearrangements. Imported from immuneACCESS, the table was reduced by TCRdb to in-frame sequences with V and J called. These copies leave out some clones; in studies compared against another copy, an unresolved V gene accounts for under half, and the cause of the remainder is not known. That table supplies the V and J calls and clone size; D and trimming were determined from the DNA. This sample gives around 220,000 clones in total; 65% to 90% of them show up just once. The leading ten clones occupy 4.9% of the sample.

The collaborating institutions used their own protocols to collect whole blood in K2EDTA tubes. Collaborator samples were shipped for TCRbeta analysis as frozen whole blood, isolated PBMCs, or DNA extracted from either sample type. Note on this clone: Its antigen is still unknown. The input lacks base qualities; no much larger clone sits a single base away.

Material for sequencing was peripheral blood. The chain is assembled from TRBV7-9 and TRBJ2-1; 7 bases in between match TRBD2. The TCR sequence derives from an elderly woman with active or convalescent COVID-19. The nucleotide sequence is given as TGTGCCGGAGCCCGGGGGGATTTCTGCAATGAGCAGTTCTTC. Translated, this is CAGARGDFCNEQFF.